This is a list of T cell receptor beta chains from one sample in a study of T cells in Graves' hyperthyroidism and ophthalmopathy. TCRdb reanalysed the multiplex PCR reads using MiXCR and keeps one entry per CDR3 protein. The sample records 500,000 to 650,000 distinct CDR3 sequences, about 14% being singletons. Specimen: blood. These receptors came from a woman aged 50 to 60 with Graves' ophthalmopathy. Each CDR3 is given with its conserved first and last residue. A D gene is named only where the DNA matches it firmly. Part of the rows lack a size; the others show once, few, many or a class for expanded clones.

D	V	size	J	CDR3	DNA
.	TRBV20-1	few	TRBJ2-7	CSAKGAGTHEQYF	TGCAGTGCTAAGGGCGCGGGTACCCACGAGCAGTACTTC
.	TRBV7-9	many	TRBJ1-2	CASSLGDGYTF	TGTGCCAGCAGCTTAGGCGATGGCTACACCTTC
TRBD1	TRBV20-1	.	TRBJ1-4	CSARRPRQGGEKLFF	TGCAGTGCTAGACGTCCCCGACAGGGAGGTGAAAAACTGTTTTTT
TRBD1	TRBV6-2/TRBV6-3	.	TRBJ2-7	CASSYPRDRGQMGEQYF	TGTGCCAGCAGTTACCCCCGGGACAGGGGCCAAATGGGGGAGCAGTACTTC
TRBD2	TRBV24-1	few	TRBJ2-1	CATSNLAGGPGNEQFF	TGTGCCACCAGTAATTTAGCGGGAGGGCCGGGGAATGAGCAGTTCTTC
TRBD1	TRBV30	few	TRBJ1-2	CASESGTVQSSYGYTF	TGTGCCTCGGAGAGCGGGACAGTACAGAGTAGCTATGGCTACACCTTC
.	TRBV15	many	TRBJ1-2	CATSRDLANYGYTF	TGTGCCACCAGCAGAGATTTGGCTAACTATGGCTACACCTTC
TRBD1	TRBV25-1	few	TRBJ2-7	CASSGDRGYEQYF	TGTGCCAGCAGTGGAGACAGGGGCTACGAGCAGTACTTC
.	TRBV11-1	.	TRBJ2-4	CASSPGGIRAAKNIQYF	TGTGCCAGCAGCCCCGGTGGGATTCGGGCGGCCAAAAACATTCAGTACTTC
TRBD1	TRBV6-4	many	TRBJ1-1	CASSDGQGATEAFF	TGTGCCAGCAGTGACGGACAGGGGGCCACTGAAGCTTTCTTT
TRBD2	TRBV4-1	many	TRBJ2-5	CASSLFRLAAETQYF	TGCGCCAGCAGTCTCTTCCGGCTAGCGGCAGAGACCCAGTACTTC
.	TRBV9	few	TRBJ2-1	CASSPPDKSSYNEQFF	TGTGCCAGCAGCCCTCCCGACAAGAGCTCCTACAATGAGCAGTTCTTC
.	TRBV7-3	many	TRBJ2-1	CASSPPGVTYNEQFF	TGTGCCAGCAGCCCTCCTGGGGTTACCTACAATGAGCAGTTCTTC
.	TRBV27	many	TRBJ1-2	CASSLSREVGYTF	TGTGCCAGCAGTTTATCGAGAGAGGTCGGCTACACCTTC
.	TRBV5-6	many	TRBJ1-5	CASSLGVGSANQPQHF	TGTGCCAGCAGCTTGGGTGTGGGAAGCGCCAATCAGCCCCAGCATTTT
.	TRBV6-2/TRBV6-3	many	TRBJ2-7	CASRPRDTTYEQYF	TGTGCCAGCAGACCCCGGGACACGACCTACGAGCAGTACTTC
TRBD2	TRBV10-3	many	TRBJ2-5	CAISSRAGGPSQETQYF	TGTGCCATCAGTTCCAGGGCGGGAGGGCCCAGTCAAGAGACCCAGTACTTC
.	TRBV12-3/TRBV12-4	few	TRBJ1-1	CASRLRGRGYDRLNTEAFF	TGTGCCAGCAGGTTGAGGGGGAGGGGATATGACAGGCTAAACACTGAAGCTTTCTTT
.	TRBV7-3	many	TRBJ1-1	CASSLLGPPGSEAFF	TGTGCCAGCAGCCTACTGGGACCGCCCGGATCTGAAGCTTTCTTT
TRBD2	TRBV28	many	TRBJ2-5	CASSSRLAGGPQETQYF	TGTGCCAGCAGCTCCCGACTAGCGGGAGGGCCCCAAGAGACCCAGTACTTC
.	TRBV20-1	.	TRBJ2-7	CSASGAGIRNEQYF	TGCAGTGCTAGTGGCGCGGGGATTAGGAACGAGCAGTACTTC
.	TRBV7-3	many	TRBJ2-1	CASSLFSSNEQFF	TGTGCCAGCAGCTTATTCTCTAGCAATGAGCAGTTCTTC
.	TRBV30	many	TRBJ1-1	CAWSSGGQAFF	TGTGCCTGGAGTTCCGGGGGACAAGCTTTCTTT
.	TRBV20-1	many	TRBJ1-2	CSAKALGQYYGYTF	TGCAGTGCTAAGGCACTTGGACAGTACTATGGCTACACCTTC
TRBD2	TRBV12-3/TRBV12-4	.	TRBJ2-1	CASSFRTSGVTSSSYNEQFF	TGTGCCAGCAGTTTTAGGACTAGCGGGGTAACTTCTAGCTCCTACAATGAGCAGTTCTTC
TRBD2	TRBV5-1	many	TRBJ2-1	CASSPGLAGASYNEQFF	TGCGCCAGCAGCCCCGGGCTAGCGGGAGCCTCCTACAATGAGCAGTTCTTC
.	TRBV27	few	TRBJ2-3	CASSLYGDSTDTQYF	TGTGCCAGCAGTTTATACGGAGACAGCACAGATACGCAGTATTTT
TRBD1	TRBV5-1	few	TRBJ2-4	CASSSTPGQGADKNIQYF	TGCGCCAGCAGCTCGACCCCGGGACAGGGGGCCGACAAAAACATTCAGTACTTC
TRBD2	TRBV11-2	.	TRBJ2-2	CASSLDRGLAGGGTGELFF	TGTGCCAGCAGCTTAGATAGGGGACTAGCGGGAGGAGGGACCGGGGAGCTGTTTTTT
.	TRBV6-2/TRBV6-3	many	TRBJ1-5	CASRNRDNNQPQHF	TGTGCCAGCAGAAACCGGGATAACAATCAGCCCCAGCATTTT
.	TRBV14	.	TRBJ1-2	CASSHDAGTARGYTF	TGTGCCAGCAGCCACGACGCCGGGACCGCGAGGGGCTACACCTTC
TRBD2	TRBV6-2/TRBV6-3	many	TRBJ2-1	CASSYTLPRGRREGSYNEQFF	TGTGCCAGCAGTTACACCTTACCTAGGGGACGGCGGGAGGGCTCCTACAATGAGCAGTTCTTC
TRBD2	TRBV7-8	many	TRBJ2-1	CASRQLAGVYNEQFF	TGTGCCAGCAGGCAGCTAGCGGGAGTTTACAATGAGCAGTTCTTC
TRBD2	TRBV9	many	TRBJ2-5	CASSVGLAGGPQYF	TGTGCCAGCAGCGTAGGACTAGCGGGAGGGCCCCAGTACTTC
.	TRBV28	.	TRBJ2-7	CASMGPELYERYF	TGTGCCAGCATGGGGCCCGAACTCTACGAGCGGTACTTC
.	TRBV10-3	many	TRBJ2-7	CAISIAAVSYEQYF	TGTGCCATCAGTATAGCGGCGGTATCCTACGAGCAGTACTTC
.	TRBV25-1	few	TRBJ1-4	CASSELWGKEKLFF	TGTGCCAGCAGTGAATTGTGGGGGAAGGAAAAACTGTTTTTT
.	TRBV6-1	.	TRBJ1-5	CASSPTWGQVGNQPQHF	TGTGCCAGCAGTCCGACTTGGGGGCAGGTCGGCAATCAGCCCCAGCATTTT
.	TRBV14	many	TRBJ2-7	CASSRDPRIEQYF	TGTGCCAGCAGCAGGGACCCCCGGATCGAGCAGTACTTC
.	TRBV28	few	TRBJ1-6	CASSLETVRNSPLHF	TGTGCCAGCAGTCTGGAGACAGTCCGAAATTCACCCCTCCACTTT
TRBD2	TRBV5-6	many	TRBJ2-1	CASSPRLAGFDEQFF	TGTGCCAGCAGCCCCAGACTAGCGGGATTCGATGAGCAGTTCTTC
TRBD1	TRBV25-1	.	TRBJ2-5	CASSGLTGGVLETQYF	TGTGCCAGCAGTGGTTTAACAGGGGGCGTTCTAGAGACCCAGTACTTC
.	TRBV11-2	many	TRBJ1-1	CASSLERYTEAFF	TGTGCCAGCAGCTTAGAACGGTACACTGAAGCTTTCTTT
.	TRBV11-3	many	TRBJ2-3	CASSLGRATDTQYF	TGTGCCAGCAGCTTGGGCAGGGCGACAGATACGCAGTATTTT
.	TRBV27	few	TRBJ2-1	CASSFLGTGNEQFF	TGTGCCAGCAGTTTTCTGGGTACGGGCAATGAGCAGTTCTTC
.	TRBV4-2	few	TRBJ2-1	CASSQEITPSEQFF	TGTGCCAGCAGCCAAGAGATTACTCCTAGCGAGCAGTTCTTC
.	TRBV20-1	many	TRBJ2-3	CSALRTTDTQYF	TGCAGTGCTCTACGAACCACAGATACGCAGTATTTT
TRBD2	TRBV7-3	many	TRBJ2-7	CASSPTSGRAYEQYF	TGTGCCAGCAGCCCGACTAGCGGGAGGGCCTACGAGCAGTACTTC
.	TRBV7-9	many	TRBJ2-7	CASSRLGAYEQYF	TGTGCCAGCAGCCGCCTGGGGGCCTACGAGCAGTACTTC
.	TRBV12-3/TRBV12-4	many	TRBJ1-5	CASSLGGGQPQHF	TGTGCCAGCAGTCTCGGGGGGGGACAGCCCCAGCATTTT
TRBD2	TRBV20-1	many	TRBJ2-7	CSARAELAGSYEQYF	TGCAGTGCTAGAGCTGAGCTAGCGGGGAGCTACGAGCAGTACTTC
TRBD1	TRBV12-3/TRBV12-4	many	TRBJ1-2	CASSGTGPLQGGYGYTF	TGTGCCAGCAGTGGTACTGGCCCCTTGCAGGGGGGCTATGGCTACACCTTC
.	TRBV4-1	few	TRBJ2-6	CASSQDRWAGPGSGANVLTF	TGCGCCAGCAGCCAAGATCGGTGGGCAGGGCCCGGCTCTGGGGCCAACGTCCTGACTTTC
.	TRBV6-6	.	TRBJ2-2	CASSYSGVGELFF	TGTGCCAGCAGTTACTCTGGGGTCGGGGAGCTGTTTTTT
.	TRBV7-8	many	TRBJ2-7	CASSRDNRHQSEQYF	TGTGCCAGCAGTAGGGACAACCGCCACCAATCGGAGCAGTACTTC
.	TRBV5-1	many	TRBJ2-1	CASSLRAVATNNEQFF	TGCGCCAGCAGCCTCCGAGCGGTGGCCACAAACAATGAGCAGTTCTTC
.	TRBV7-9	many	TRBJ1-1	CASSLEGRANTEAFF	TGTGCCAGCAGCTTGGAAGGGCGAGCGAACACTGAAGCTTTCTTT
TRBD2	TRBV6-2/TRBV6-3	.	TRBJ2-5	CASSLRGVAGGLETQYF	TGTGCCAGCAGTCTACGGGGGGTTGCGGGAGGTCTGGAGACCCAGTACTTC
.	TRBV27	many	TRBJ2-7	CASSLATGANEQYF	TGTGCCAGCAGTTTAGCGACCGGGGCCAACGAGCAGTACTTC
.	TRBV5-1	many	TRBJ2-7	CASSLNDGASYEQYF	TGCGCCAGCAGCTTGAACGACGGAGCCTCCTACGAGCAGTACTTC